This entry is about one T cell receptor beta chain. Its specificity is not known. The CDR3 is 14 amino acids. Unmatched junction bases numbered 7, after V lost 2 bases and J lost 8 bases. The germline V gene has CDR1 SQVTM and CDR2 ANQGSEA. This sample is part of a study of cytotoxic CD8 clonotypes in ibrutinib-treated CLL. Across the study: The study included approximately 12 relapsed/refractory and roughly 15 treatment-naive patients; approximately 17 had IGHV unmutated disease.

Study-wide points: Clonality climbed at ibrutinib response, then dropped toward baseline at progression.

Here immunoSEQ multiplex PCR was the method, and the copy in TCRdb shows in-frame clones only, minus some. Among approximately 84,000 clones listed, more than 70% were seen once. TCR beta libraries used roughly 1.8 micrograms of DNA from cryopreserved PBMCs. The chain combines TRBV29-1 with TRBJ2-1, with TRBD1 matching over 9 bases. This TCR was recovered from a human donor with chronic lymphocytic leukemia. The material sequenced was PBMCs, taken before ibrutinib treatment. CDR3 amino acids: CSVETGTGFDEQFF. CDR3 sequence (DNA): TGCAGCGTTGAAACCGGGACAGGGTTTGATGAGCAGTTCTTC.